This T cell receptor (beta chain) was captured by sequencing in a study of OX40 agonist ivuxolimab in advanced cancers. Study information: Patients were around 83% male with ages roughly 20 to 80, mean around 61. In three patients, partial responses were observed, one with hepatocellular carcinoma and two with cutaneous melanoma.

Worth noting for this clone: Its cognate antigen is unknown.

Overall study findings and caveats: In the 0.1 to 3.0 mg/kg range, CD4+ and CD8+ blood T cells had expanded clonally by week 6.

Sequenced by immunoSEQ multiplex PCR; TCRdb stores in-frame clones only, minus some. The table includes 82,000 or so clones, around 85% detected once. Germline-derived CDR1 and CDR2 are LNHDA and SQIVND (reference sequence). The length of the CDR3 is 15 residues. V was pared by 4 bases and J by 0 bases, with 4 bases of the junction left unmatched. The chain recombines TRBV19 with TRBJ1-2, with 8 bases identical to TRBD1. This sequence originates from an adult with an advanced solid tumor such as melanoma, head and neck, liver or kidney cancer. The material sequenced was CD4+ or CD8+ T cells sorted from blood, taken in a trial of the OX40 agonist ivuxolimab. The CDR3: CASSTRGPTNYGYTF. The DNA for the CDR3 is TGTGCCAGTAGTACCAGGGGGCCCACTAACTATGGCTACACCTTC.